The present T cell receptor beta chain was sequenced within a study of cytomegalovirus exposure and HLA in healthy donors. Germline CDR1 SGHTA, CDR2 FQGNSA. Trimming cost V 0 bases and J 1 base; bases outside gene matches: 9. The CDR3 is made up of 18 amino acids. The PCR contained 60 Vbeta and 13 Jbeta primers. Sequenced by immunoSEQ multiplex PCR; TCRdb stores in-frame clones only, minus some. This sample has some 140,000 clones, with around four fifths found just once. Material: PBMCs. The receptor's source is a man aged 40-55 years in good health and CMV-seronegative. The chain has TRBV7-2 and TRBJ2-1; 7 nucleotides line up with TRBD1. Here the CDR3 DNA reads TGTGCCAGCAGCTTAGCGCCGACAGGGCTCTTTTCCTACAATGAGCAGTTCTTC. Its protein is CASSLAPTGLFSYNEQFF. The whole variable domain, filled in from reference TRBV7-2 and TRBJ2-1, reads GAGVSQSPSNKVTEKGKDVELRCDPISGHTALYWYRQSLGQGLEFLIYFQGNSAPDKSGLPSDRFSAERTGGSVSTLTIQRTQQEDSAVYLCASSLAPTGLFSYNEQFFGPGTRLTVL.